Below, 22 T cell receptor beta chains from the same sample are listed, as sequenced in a study of T cells in Graves' hyperthyroidism and ophthalmopathy. TCR beta CDR3 region amplification was performed from RNA transcripts. During a first-round RT-PCR of the TCR CDR3, the HTBI primer set was used. TCRdb recomputed calls from the multiplex PCR reads with MiXCR, one row per CDR3 protein. The sample lists around 600,000 distinct CDR3 sequences; roughly 14% were seen once. The specimen sequenced was blood. These receptors all come from a woman aged 45-60 years with Graves' ophthalmopathy.

At least ten counts were recorded for this clonotype. CDR3 sequence reads: CASSGLGGYNEQFF. The CDR3 DNA is TGTGCCAGCAGCGGACTAGGGGGCTACAATGAGCAGTTCTTC. The V and J genes are TRBV9 and TRBJ2-1; possibly TRBD1 or TRBD2 for D (6 bases each). Germline V lookup: CDR1 SGDLS, CDR2 YYNGEE. This CDR3 has 14 residues. The germline V and J ends were trimmed by 3 bases and 3 bases, with 10 bases remaining between them.

This clonotype was seen a few times. The chain combines TRBV9 with TRBJ2-1; 7 bases match TRBD1. CDR1 and CDR2 (germline): SGDLS, YYNGEE. V dropped 4 bases and J dropped 1; count of bases not matched to a gene: 5. The length of the CDR3 is 15 residues. CDR3 DNA: TGTGCCAGCAGCCCCGGGACAGAGTCCTACAATGAGCAGTTCTTC. Its translation: CASSPGTESYNEQFF.

Comment on this clonotype: Being one base from a much bigger clone, this may be a read error. The chain has TRBV29-1 and TRBJ2-1; either TRBD1 or TRBD2 may supply D (6 bases each). The germline CDR1 and CDR2 sequences are SQVTM and ANQGSEA. This CDR3 contains 13 residues. The V gene lost 5 bases and the J gene lost 7 bases, with 15 bases spanning the gap. The CDR3 protein is CSVRQRRGNEQFF. In nucleotides, the CDR3 is TGCAGCGTTAGACAGCGGAGGGGGAATGAGCAGTTCTTC.

This clonotype has ten or more counts. CDR3 sequence (DNA): TGTGCCAGCAGTTCGATACAAGCGGAGAGCTCCTACAATGAGCAGTTCTTC. It codes for CASSSIQAESSYNEQFF. This sequence joins TRBV6-2 or TRBV6-3 and TRBJ2-1, with D possibly being TRBD2 (5 bases). Per the germline V gene, CDR1 is MNHEY and CDR2 is SVGEGT. V was pared by 4 bases and J by 0 bases, with 16 bases between. The CDR3 totals 17 residues.

This clonotype was recorded at least ten times. The rearrangement uses TRBV28 and TRBJ2-2; 9 bases fit TRBD2. Germline V lookup: CDR1 MDHEN, CDR2 SYDVKM. J gave up 4 bases and V 3 bases, and 3 bases lay outside the gene matches. The CDR3 is 15 amino acids. In DNA form, the CDR3 reads TGTGCCAGCAGTTTTTTGCGGGAGGGCACCGGGGAGCTGTTTTTT. Protein sequence: CASSFLREGTGELFF.

At least ten counts were recorded for this clonotype. The rearrangement joins TRBV5-1 to TRBJ1-1, with D possibly being TRBD1 (6 bases). V was pared by 4 bases and J by 3 bases, with 16 bases between. The CDR3 length is 15 residues. Germline V gene lookup returns CDR1 SGHRS and CDR2 YFSETQ. The CDR3 DNA reads as TGCGCCAGCAGCCCGCCCGGGGGACACGACACTGAAGCTTTCTTT. It yields the protein CASSPPGGHDTEAFF.

In DNA, the CDR3 is TGTGCCAGCAGTATCAGACAGGGGTGGGGTTCACCCCTCCACTTT. Its translation is CASSIRQGWGSPLHF. The genes are TRBV28 and TRBJ1-6; 8 positions agree with TRBD1. CDR3 length: 15 amino acids. The V gene's germline CDR1 is MDHEN and CDR2 SYDVKM. The ends lost 5 bases at V and 9 bases at J; junction bases unmatched: 9.

This clonotype was seen more than once but under ten times. This chain uses TRBV5-1 with TRBJ2-7; TRBD1 aligns across 10 bases. CDR3 size: 19 residues. V lost 3 bases, J lost 0 bases, and 15 bases stayed unmatched. The V gene's germline CDR1 is SGHRS and CDR2 YFSETQ. The CDR3 protein is CASSSTPGGDRGLSYEQYF. The CDR3 DNA reads TGCGCCAGCAGCTCAACCCCCGGGGGGGACAGGGGCCTCTCCTACGAGCAGTACTTC.

This clonotype appeared a few times. The chain joins TRBV19 to TRBJ2-2, with D perhaps matching TRBD2 (5 bases). The CDR3 has 14 amino acids. The germline V gene has CDR1 LNHDA and CDR2 SQIVND (reference sequence). Trimming removed 3 bases at V and 6 bases at J, with 11 bases between. CDR3 DNA sequence: TGTGCCAGTAGTATCCGGCAGAGGGCCGGGGAGCTGTTTTTT. Translating it yields CASSIRQRAGELFF.

The rearrangement links TRBV12-3 or TRBV12-4 to TRBJ1-4; D ambiguous. The CDR3 runs to 15 residues. Trimming shortened V by 6 bases and J by 0 bases, and 11 bases separated the two germline ends. CDR3 nucleotide sequence: TGTGCCAGCAGGCCGAACGGGGCAACTAATGAAAAACTGTTTTTT. It specifies CASRPNGATNEKLFF.

Many counts were recorded for this clonotype. The chain links TRBV30 to TRBJ2-5; D call uncertain. The V end was cut by 4 bases, the J end by 2 bases, with 2 bases between. Per germline, CDR1 GTSNPN and CDR2 SVGIG (reference sequence). The CDR3 runs to 10 residues. The CDR3 coding sequence is TGTGCCTGGAAACAAGAGACCCAGTACTTC. Protein product: CAWKQETQYF.

Only a few counts were recorded for this clonotype. The chain links TRBV9 to TRBJ1-1; 7 positions agree with TRBD1. J gave up 4 bases and V 3 bases, and 6 bases lay outside the gene matches. The CDR3 loop spans 14 amino acids. Germline V lookup: CDR1 SGDLS, CDR2 YYNGEE. The CDR3 DNA reads TGTGCCAGCAGCGGTAAGGGGGCGGGCACTGAAGCTTTCTTT. Its protein is CASSGKGAGTEAFF.

This clonotype has a count of ten or more. The chain combines TRBV20-1 with TRBJ2-5; a weak D match, TRBD1 (5 bases). CDR1 is DFQATT and CDR2 is SNEGSKA in the germline V gene (reference sequence). V was shortened by 1 base and J by 2 bases, with 11 bases between the two germline ends. The CDR3 runs 14 residues. CDR3: CSARGGGVQETQYF. CDR3 bases: TGCAGTGCTAGAGGGGGCGGAGTTCAAGAGACCCAGTACTTC.

Only a few counts were recorded for this clonotype. The rearrangement uses TRBV6-2 or TRBV6-3 and TRBJ2-3, with 8 positions matching TRBD1. With 4 bases clipped from V and 6 bases from J, the junction kept 6 bases outside the gene matches. In germline, CDR1 is MNHEY, CDR2 SVGEGT. This CDR3 is 14 amino acids long. CDR3 residues: CASSSGQGMDTQYF. DNA for the CDR3: TGTGCCAGCAGTTCAGGACAGGGTATGGATACGCAGTATTTT.

The V call is TRBV20-1, the J call TRBJ1-5, with D unresolved. Trimming left V 2 bases short and J 4 bases short, with 9 bases between. The CDR3 runs 13 residues. Per the germline V gene, CDR1 is DFQATT and CDR2 is SNEGSKA (reference sequence). The CDR3 region has the DNA TGCAGTGCTAGAAAGCCGGGTAATCAGCCCCAGCATTTT. This translates into CSARKPGNQPQHF.

The sample holds many counts of this clonotype. V is TRBV5-1 and J is TRBJ2-2; TRBD2 agrees at 11 bases. Germline lookup yields CDR1 SGHRS and CDR2 YFSETQ. The CDR3 is made up of 15 amino acids. Trimming took 3 bases from V and 3 from J; bases not matched to a gene: 1. In DNA, the CDR3 is TGCGCCAGCAGCTCGGGACTAGCGGACACCGGGGAGCTGTTTTTT. Amino acids: CASSSGLADTGELFF.

This clonotype has a count of ten or more. The chain combines TRBV7-8 with TRBJ1-2, with 8 bases matching TRBD1. The V and J ends lost 1 base and 2 bases, in that order; junction bases with no gene match: 3. Per the germline V gene, CDR1 is SGHVS and CDR2 is FQNEAQ. CDR3 length: 15 amino acids. The CDR3: CASSLGGQVNYGYTF. As DNA, the CDR3 is TGTGCCAGCAGCTTAGGGGGACAGGTGAACTATGGCTACACCTTC.

This clonotype was detected ten times or more. A single base separates this from a much larger clone, so it may be a read error. This chain uses TRBV20-1 with TRBJ2-5; 12 positions agree with TRBD2. CDR3 length: 15 residues. Looked up from germline, CDR1 is DFQATT and CDR2 is SNEGSKA (reference sequence). The CDR3 DNA is TGCAGTACTAGAGATAAGACTAGCGGGAGCGAGACCCAGTACTTC. This codes for CSTRDKTSGSETQYF.

Concerning this clonotype: A read error may be the cause here, since a much bigger clone is one base away. The rearrangement joins TRBV2 to TRBJ2-7; TRBD1 aligns across 7 bases. The germline CDR1 and CDR2 sequences are SNHLY and FYNNEI. Germline trimming cut 8 bases from V and 1 base from J; bases unmatched to any gene: 8. The CDR3 loop spans 14 amino acids. The CDR3 sequence: CASPKQTGSYEQYF. CDR3 sequence (DNA): TGTGCCAGCCCCAAGCAGACAGGGTCCTACGAGCAGTACTTC.

This clonotype appeared many times. A single base separates this from a much larger clone, so it may be a read error. The chain recombines TRBV27 with TRBJ1-1; 7 nucleotides match TRBD1. The CDR3 covers 13 residues. Trimming removed 6 bases from V and 1 base from J; junction bases left unmatched: 2. CDR1 and CDR2 (germline): MNHEY, SMNVEV (reference sequence). The CDR3 region is CASRYRGNTEAFF. CDR3 in DNA: TGTGCCAGCAGGTACAGGGGGAACACTGAAGCTTTCTTT.

This clonotype was observed many times. This sequence joins TRBV7-9 and TRBJ2-7; D gene ambiguous. Trimming took off 0 bases at V and 5 bases at J, with 8 bases between the two ends. The CDR3 has 13 residues. Germline V lookup: CDR1 SEHNR, CDR2 FQNEAQ (reference sequence). The CDR3 sequence is CASSLANSDEQYF. The CDR3 DNA reads as TGTGCCAGCAGCTTAGCTAACAGCGACGAGCAGTACTTC.

This clonotype was observed at least ten times. The chain joins TRBV24-1 to TRBJ1-5; weak D call: TRBD1 (5 bases). V gave up 5 bases and J gave up 4 bases, with 11 bases separating them. The CDR3 runs 14 residues. Germline CDR1 and CDR2: KGHDR and SFDVKD. CDR3 in DNA: TGTGCCACCAGTGCGACAGCGGTGAATCAGCCCCAGCATTTT. Translating it yields CATSATAVNQPQHF.